These 11 T cell receptor beta chains share one sample of origin, sequenced in a study of technical replicates of blood from a few donors. Method: immunoSEQ multiplex PCR; TCRdb's copy keeps in-frame clones and lacks some. The sample includes around 60,000 clones, about 88% of them seen just once. Sequencing was performed on PBMCs. All receptors derive from a human donor in good health. Some clones in this sample may be carry-over from other donors' samples.

The chain uses TRBV7-2 and TRBJ1-4; 8 positions match TRBD1. This CDR3 is built from 15 residues. Germline CDR1 reads SGHTA; CDR2 reads FQGNSA. With V trimmed by 1 base and J by 7 bases, 5 bases remained unmatched. The CDR3 bases are TGTGCCAGCAGCTTAGGTGGGACAGGCGCTGAAAAACTGTTTTTT. Protein: CASSLGGTGAEKLFF.

The gene calls are TRBV27 and TRBJ1-6; TRBD1 matches 12 bases. This CDR3 has 15 residues. J gave up 9 bases and V 5 bases, and 5 bases lay outside the gene matches. The germline gives CDR1 MNHEY, CDR2 SMNVEV (reference sequence). The CDR3 sequence is CASSGGQGASSPLHF. CDR3 in DNA: TGTGCCAGCAGTGGGGGACAGGGGGCTTCTTCACCCCTCCACTTT.

This clone was seen a single time. V usage is TRBV6-6 and J usage is TRBJ2-1, with TRBD2 as a possible D gene (6 bases). Germline CDR1 and CDR2: MNHNY and SVGAGI (reference sequence). Trimming took off 2 bases at V and 6 bases at J, with 11 bases between the two ends. This CDR3 comprises 14 residues. Here the CDR3 reads CASSYQGLFNEQFF. As DNA, the CDR3 is TGTGCCAGCAGTTACCAGGGACTCTTCAATGAGCAGTTCTTC.

The chain is built from TRBV30 and TRBJ1-2; 7 nucleotides align to TRBD1. The V gene end was trimmed by 2 bases and the J gene end by 4 bases; junction bases not matched to a gene: 4. The germline V gene encodes CDR1 GTSNPN and CDR2 SVGIG (reference sequence). The CDR3 length is 13 residues. As DNA, the CDR3 is TGTGCCTGGAGTCCATCAGGGGGCTATGGCTACACCTTC. Amino acids: CAWSPSGGYGYTF. The variable domain in full, with the rest retrieved from reference TRBV30 and TRBJ1-2, is SQTIHQWPATLVQPVGSPLSLECTVEGTSNPNLYWYRQAAGRGLQLLFYSVGIGQISSEVPQNLSASRPQDRQFILSSKKLLLSDSGFYLCAWSPSGGYGYTFGSGTRLTVV.

This clone came up once. The chain recombines TRBV5-8 with TRBJ2-3; TRBD2 agrees at 7 bases. V trimming: 1 base; J trimming: 4 bases; junction bases outside the gene matches: 9. CDR3 length: 16 residues. From germline, CDR1 is SGHTS and CDR2 YDEGEE. CDR3 DNA: TGTGCCAGCAGCTTGCTATCGGGGGGATCCGCAGATACGCAGTATTTT. Translated: CASSLLSGGSADTQYF.

The chain uses TRBV7-2 and TRBJ2-1; 10 nucleotides match TRBD2. Germline assignment: CDR1 SGHTA and CDR2 FQGNSA. The CDR3 is 17 residues long. V dropped 5 bases and J dropped 6; count of bases not matched to a gene: 13. The CDR3 region is CASSPWTSGQRLNEQFF. The CDR3 coding sequence is TGTGCCAGCAGCCCTTGGACTAGCGGCCAACGACTCAATGAGCAGTTCTTC.

This chain joins TRBV6-5 and TRBJ2-2; a possible D gene is TRBD1 (5 bases). Germline V gene data show CDR1 as MNHEY and CDR2 as SVGAGI. Trimming took 6 bases from V and 5 from J, leaving 13 bases between them. The CDR3 contains 14 residues. In DNA, the CDR3 is TGTGCCAGCAGAGGACATTTCAAGACCGGGGAGCTGTTTTTT. Protein: CASRGHFKTGELFF.

This sequence joins TRBV5-6 and TRBJ1-2; a possible D gene is TRBD1 (6 bases). V lost 4 bases to trimming and J lost 2 bases, with 15 bases between them. Germline CDR1 SGHDT, CDR2 YYEEEE. This CDR3 has 15 residues. The CDR3 reads CASSGTGTTNYGYTF. In DNA form, the CDR3 reads TGTGCCAGCAGCGGGACCGGGACAACAAACTATGGCTACACCTTC. The full variable domain, in which reference TRBV5-6 and TRBJ1-2 provide the parts outside the CDR3, is DAGVTQSPTHLIKTRGQQVTLRCSPKSGHDTVSWYQQALGQGPQFIFQYYEEEERQRGNFPDRFSGHQFPNYSSELNVNALLLGDSALYLCASSGTGTTNYGYTFGSGTRLTVV.

This sequence joins TRBV9 and TRBJ2-5, with D perhaps matching TRBD1 (6 bases). Germline CDR1 is SGDLS and CDR2 is YYNGEE. The V end was cut by 0 bases, the J end by 4 bases, with 19 bases between. The CDR3 extends over 17 amino acids. The CDR3 DNA reads TGTGCCAGCAGCGTAGCAGTTTGGGGCAGGGGAAGAGAGACCCAGTACTTC. Encoded protein: CASSVAVWGRGRETQYF.

This chain uses TRBV4-3 with TRBJ2-7; D may be TRBD1 (6 bases). The length of the CDR3 is 15 residues. Trimming removed 1 base from V and 2 bases from J, with 12 bases in between. CDR1 and CDR2 from the germline V gene are LGHNA and YSLEER. The CDR3 here is CASSQAVGATYEQYF. The CDR3 bases are TGCGCCAGCAGCCAAGCTGTGGGGGCCACCTACGAGCAGTACTTC.

The chain has TRBV20-1 and TRBJ2-3; no firm D call. V was cut by 4 bases and J by 1 base, with 3 bases left in between. CDR3 length: 11 amino acids. The germline V gene encodes CDR1 DFQATT and CDR2 SNEGSKA (reference sequence). CDR3 in DNA: TGCAGTGCTACTGGCACAGATACGCAGTATTTT. Its translation: CSATGTDTQYF.